The clone carrying this T cell receptor beta chain was found once. As yet, its antigen is unknown. The CDR3 loop spans 16 amino acids. Per the germline V gene, CDR1 is SGHAT and CDR2 is FQNNGV. The V and J ends lost 2 bases and 4 bases, in that order; junction bases with no gene match: 5. This entry belongs to a study of cytomegalovirus exposure and HLA in healthy donors. Turning to the study itself: Samples from HLA-typed donors yielded about 86 million unique TCRs in an early data release.

The PCR used 60 Vbeta and 13 Jbeta primers. The table came from immunoSEQ multiplex PCR; TCRdb's copy has only in-frame clones and leaves some out. Of roughly 67,000 clones listed, about 71% were seen once; the top ten hold about 7.6%. Overall study findings and caveats: There were under 200 TCR beta chains listed as cytomegalovirus-associated. Certain indistinguishable V segments, among them TRBV6-2 and TRBV6-3, were excluded.

The sample consisted of PBMCs. The clonotype was recovered from a man aged 60-69 years in good health and CMV-seropositive. The chain employs TRBV11-2 and TRBJ2-2, with TRBD2 matching 9 bases. The CDR3 DNA follows: TGTGCCAGCAGCTTATGGGCGGGAGGGCGCACCGGGGAGCTGTTTTTT. Its protein is CASSLWAGGRTGELFF.